This TCR beta chain was recorded in a study of siplizumab effects on memory and regulatory T cells. General study points: An assignable phenotype, naive or memory, was missing from roughly 79-95% of proliferating CD4+ or CD8+ clones. Relative to controls at 25% to 30%, mappable alloreactive CD4+ clones exhibited a mean Treg-derived proportion of approximately 68% with siplizumab. A major contribution to the alloresponse seemed to be made by naive T cells, which seemed more diverse than memory cells.

About this clone: Its specificity is not known.

Germline V gene lookup returns CDR1 SGHTA and CDR2 FQGTGA. This CDR3 contains 15 residues. The V segment lost 5 bases and the J segment 0 bases; nucleotides outside the gene matches: 3. Per sample, about 10^5 TCR templates underwent assay. Data came from immunoSEQ multiplex PCR; TCRdb stores just in-frame clones and leaves some out. This table holds roughly 60,000 clones, 85% to 95% found once. This clonotype originated in a human donor in good health. V gene TRBV7-3 combines with J gene TRBJ2-3, with 9 bases aligning to TRBD2. The specimen sequenced was CD8+ T cells sorted from blood. The CDR3 loop reads CASSRGTSSTDTQYF. CDR3 DNA sequence: TGTGCCAGCAGCCGAGGGACTAGCAGCACAGATACGCAGTATTTT.